Below are 2 T cell receptor beta chains sequenced from a single sample in a study of blood T cells in healthy people across ages (dated by TCRdb to the mid-2010s). Receptor libraries were prepared by 5' RACE. Instrument on record: Illumina HiSeq 2500. A second about 7 to 11 cycle PCR used a sample-barcoded 5' primer and a J-beta primer mix. TCRdb took the public reads, trimmed them with fastp at Q25, ran MiXCR for clone calling and kept in-frame beta chains. Entries are consolidated by CDR3 protein sequence, retaining the most common genes and DNA. This sample holds hundreds of thousands of distinct CDR3 sequences; about 28% were observed only once. In total, the top ten clones hold 17% of the sample. The sequenced sample consisted of blood. The receptors derive from a woman over 75 in good health.

The chain couples TRBV10-3 to TRBJ2-1; TRBD2 matches at 9 bases. The CDR3 is 15 amino acids. Germline CDR1 ENHRY, CDR2 SYGVKD. The V and J ends lost 10 bases and 7 bases, in that order; junction bases with no gene match: 14. In DNA form, the CDR3 reads TGTGCCAGCAGGGCAAGCGGGGGGTTCAAAAATGAGCAGTTCTTC. Translated: CASRASGGFKNEQFF.

Many counts were recorded for this clonotype. The chain links TRBV7-9 to TRBJ2-3, with D possibly TRBD1 on 5 matching bases. CDR3 length equals 15 residues. Germline CDR1 SEHNR, CDR2 FQNEAQ (reference sequence). Trimming took 5 bases from V and 0 from J, leaving 12 bases between them. The chain's CDR3 is CASSPTVPSTDTQYF. The CDR3 nucleotides are TGTGCCAGCAGCCCGACAGTCCCTAGCACAGATACGCAGTATTTT. The full variable domain, its missing parts supplied by reference TRBV7-9 and TRBJ2-3, is DTGVSQNPRHKITKRGQNVTFRCDPISEHNRLYWYRQTLGQGPEFLTYFQNEAQLEKSRLLSDRFSAERPKGSFSTLEIQRTEQGDSAMYLCASSPTVPSTDTQYFGPGTRLTVL.